This T cell receptor (beta chain) was profiled in a study of CD8+CD57+ T cells in acquired aplastic anemia. Broader study findings: No significant difference in CD8+ Simpson's diversity was found between patients and controls.

Germline CDR1 is ENHRY and CDR2 is SYGVKD. V was pared by 3 bases and J by 3 bases, with 4 bases of the junction left unmatched. The CDR3 is made up of 15 amino acids. The patients chosen for sequencing had shown expansion of CD8+CD57+ cells (detected by flow cytometry). The template for TCR beta VDJ and CDR3 sequence profiling was genomic DNA. A single record per CDR3 protein comes from TCRdb applying MiXCR to the reads. The sample consists of about 150,000 distinct CDR3 sequences, roughly 49% of them appearing once. As regards this clonotype: What it binds is unknown.

The rearrangement uses TRBV10-3 and TRBJ1-3; 8 bases line up with TRBD1. The specimen was sorted CD4+, CD8+, or CD8+CD57+ T cells (not recorded which) from PBMCs. The receptor comes from a human donor with aplastic anemia. DNA for the CDR3: TGTGCCATCAGTGACAGGGGGCAGAATGGAAACACCATATATTTT. Its protein product is CAISDRGQNGNTIYF.